These T cell receptor beta chains were read from a single sample in a study of OX40 agonist ivuxolimab in advanced cancers. The data were produced by immunoSEQ multiplex PCR, yet TCRdb's version contains in-frame clones alone and is incomplete. The sample holds about 64,000 clones, around 83% seen once. Sample: CD4+ or CD8+ T cells sorted from blood, taken in a trial of the OX40 agonist ivuxolimab. These receptor sequences come from an adult with an advanced solid tumor such as melanoma, head and neck, liver or kidney cancer. CDR3s include the opening cysteine and the closing phenylalanine or tryptophan. A D gene is named only where the DNA matches it firmly. Clone sizes are given selectively: once, few, many, or a class where the clone is expanded.

j_gene	d_gene	v_gene	abundance	CDR3aa	CDR3nt
TRBJ2-3	TRBD2	TRBV10-2	NA	CASTGLAGDGDTQYF	TGCGCCAGCACAGGACTAGCGGGGGACGGAGATACGCAGTATTTT
TRBJ1-1	NA	TRBV6-5	few	CASRKLNTEAFF	TGTGCCAGTAGGAAGCTGAACACTGAAGCTTTCTTT
TRBJ2-3	NA	TRBV11-1	NA	CASSRSQTYTQYF	TGTGCCAGCAGCCGATCGCAGACCTATACGCAGTATTTT
TRBJ1-1	NA	TRBV27	NA	CASSLLTGNTEAFF	TGTGCCAGCAGTTTGCTAACAGGGAACACTGAAGCTTTCTTT
TRBJ2-2	TRBD2	TRBV19	once	CASSSFSGGSPGELFF	TGTGCCAGTAGTTCCTTTAGCGGGGGGTCCCCCGGGGAGCTGTTTTTT
TRBJ2-1	NA	TRBV20-1	NA	CSAQGGNEQFF	TGCAGTGCTCAGGGCGGGAATGAGCAGTTCTTC
TRBJ2-1	NA	TRBV7-9	NA	CASSKANEQFF	TGTGCCAGCAGCAAGGCAAATGAGCAGTTCTTC
TRBJ1-5	NA	TRBV19	NA	CASSIGGGPDQPQHF	TGTGCCAGTAGTATAGGCGGGGGGCCCGATCAGCCCCAGCATTTT
TRBJ2-7	TRBD2	TRBV4-2	NA	CASSQDSLAGGLGEQYF	TGTGCCAGCAGCCAAGATAGTCTAGCGGGGGGGTTAGGCGAGCAGTACTTC
TRBJ2-7	TRBD1	TRBV9	NA	CASSVAIGQGKHEQYF	TGTGCCAGCAGCGTAGCCATCGGACAGGGTAAGCACGAGCAGTACTTC
TRBJ1-3	NA	TRBV7-9	NA	CASSLGAVRNTIYF	TGTGCCAGCAGCTTAGGGGCGGTGAGAAACACCATATATTTT
TRBJ2-5	TRBD2	TRBV7-7	NA	CASPGGKREETQYF	TGTGCCAGCCCGGGAGGTAAACGGGAAGAGACCCAGTACTTC
TRBJ2-1	NA	TRBV13	NA	CASEPRGAHNEQFF	TGTGCCAGCGAACCCCGGGGGGCGCATAATGAGCAGTTCTTC
TRBJ2-3	TRBD2	TRBV25-1	NA	CASSEFQAGGYSAQYF	TGTGCCAGCAGTGAATTTCAAGCGGGGGGCTATTCGGCGCAGTATTTT
TRBJ1-3	NA	TRBV15	NA	CATSRDPQGSGNTIYF	TGTGCCACCAGCAGAGATCCACAGGGTTCTGGAAACACCATATATTTT
TRBJ1-1	TRBD1	TRBV5-6	NA	CASSSRTGVEAFF	TGTGCCAGCAGCTCACGGACAGGGGTCGAAGCTTTCTTT
TRBJ2-5	NA	TRBV5-4	NA	CASSPPGGIQETQYF	TGTGCCAGCAGCCCTCCCGGGGGCATACAAGAGACCCAGTACTTC
TRBJ2-2	NA	TRBV7-3	NA	CASSSVATGELFF	TGTGCCAGCAGCTCCGTAGCCACCGGGGAGCTGTTTTTT
TRBJ2-5	TRBD2	TRBV7-9	NA	CASSLAGGPKTQYF	TGTGCCAGCAGCCTAGCGGGGGGGCCAAAGACCCAGTACTTC
TRBJ1-4	NA	TRBV4-1	NA	CASSQGPTGAEKLFF	TGCGCCAGCAGCCAAGGCCCTACCGGAGCCGAAAAACTGTTTTTT
TRBJ1-2	TRBD1	TRBV6-5	NA	CASSPTGDYGYTF	TGTGCCAGCAGCCCGACAGGGGACTATGGCTACACCTTC
TRBJ2-1	NA	TRBV6-1	NA	CASSTYRSSYNEQFF	TGTGCCAGCAGTACCTACAGGAGCTCCTACAATGAGCAGTTCTTC
TRBJ1-1	NA	TRBV11-2	NA	CASSSPVLNTEAFF	TGTGCCAGCAGCTCGCCCGTGTTGAACACTGAAGCTTTCTTT
TRBJ2-3	NA	TRBV5-1	NA	CASSSGQPTDTQYF	TGCGCCAGCAGCTCCGGACAGCCCACAGATACGCAGTATTTT
TRBJ1-2	TRBD1	TRBV9	NA	CASSSGTGGRGGYTF	TGTGCCAGCAGCTCAGGGACAGGGGGCCGAGGGGGCTACACCTTC
TRBJ2-1	TRBD2	TRBV10-2	NA	CASSDTSGSWNEQFF	TGCGCCAGCAGTGATACTAGCGGGAGCTGGAATGAGCAGTTCTTC
TRBJ2-4	NA	TRBV6-6	NA	CASRPRGSPENIQYF	TGTGCCAGCAGACCACGAGGGAGTCCCGAAAACATTCAGTACTTC
TRBJ2-7	NA	TRBV4-1	NA	CASSHAAGDYEQYF	TGCGCCAGCAGCCACGCGGCAGGGGACTACGAGCAGTACTTC
TRBJ1-1	NA	TRBV19	NA	CASSLRNTEAFF	TGTGCCAGTAGCTTGAGGAACACTGAAGCTTTCTTT
TRBJ2-3	NA	TRBV10-1	NA	CASSGLSTDTQYF	TGCGCCAGCAGCGGATTAAGCACAGATACGCAGTATTTT
TRBJ2-2	TRBD2	TRBV7-2	NA	CASSPRTSGYTGELFF	TGTGCCAGCAGCCCTAGGACTAGCGGGTACACCGGGGAGCTGTTTTTT
TRBJ2-5	NA	TRBV11-1	NA	CASSPQVQETQYF	TGTGCCAGCAGCCCCCAGGTCCAAGAGACCCAGTACTTC
TRBJ2-7	TRBD2	TRBV5-6	NA	CASSFSGIRVEQYF	TGTGCCAGCAGCTTTAGCGGGATTCGGGTCGAGCAGTACTTC
TRBJ2-7	NA	TRBV5-5	NA	CASSPAPSPNYEQYF	TGTGCCAGCAGCCCCGCCCCGTCCCCGAACTACGAGCAGTACTTC
TRBJ1-2	NA	TRBV2	NA	CASQSRDYGYTF	TGTGCCTCCCAGTCCAGGGACTATGGCTACACCTTC
TRBJ1-1	NA	TRBV5-1	NA	CASSLGTQNKAFF	TGCGCCAGCAGCTTAGGGACACAGAATAAAGCTTTCTTT
TRBJ2-5	NA	TRBV5-4	NA	CASSRDLWETQYF	TGTGCCAGCAGCCGGGACCTATGGGAGACCCAGTACTTC
TRBJ2-3	TRBD2	TRBV5-4	NA	CASSLAGSGTNTDTQYF	TGTGCCAGCAGCTTGGCGGGTAGCGGGACCAACACAGATACGCAGTATTTT
TRBJ2-1	NA	TRBV30	once	CACSMWTGGLDEQFF	TGTGCCTGTTCTATGTGGACGGGGGGCCTTGATGAGCAGTTCTTC
TRBJ2-3	NA	TRBV10-1	NA	CASSETAERTDTQYF	TGCGCCAGCAGTGAAACGGCAGAGCGCACAGATACGCAGTATTTT
TRBJ2-7	NA	TRBV28	NA	CASSHPDRQEQYF	TGTGCCAGCAGCCACCCGGATCGGCAAGAGCAGTACTTC
TRBJ2-7	TRBD2	TRBV7-9	NA	CASSLGLVYEQYF	TGTGCCAGCAGCTTGGGACTAGTCTACGAGCAGTACTTC
TRBJ2-3	TRBD2	TRBV19	NA	CASSPGLAGGGTDTQYF	TGTGCCAGTAGTCCTGGACTAGCGGGTGGAGGCACAGATACGCAGTATTTT
TRBJ2-1	TRBD2	TRBV28	once	CASSSIRLSGARYNEQFF	TGTGCCAGCAGTTCCATCCGCCTAAGCGGGGCGCGGTACAATGAGCAGTTCTTC
TRBJ1-2	NA	TRBV28	NA	CASSLVRVPGYGYTF	TGTGCCAGCAGTTTAGTTCGGGTCCCAGGCTATGGCTACACCTTC
TRBJ2-3	NA	TRBV14	NA	CASSLRGLSTDTQYF	TGTGCCAGCAGCCTCCGCGGGCTCAGCACAGATACGCAGTATTTT
TRBJ2-1	TRBD2	TRBV5-1	NA	CASATGTSLNNEQFF	TGCGCCAGCGCAACCGGGACTAGCCTAAACAATGAGCAGTTCTTC
TRBJ1-2	NA	TRBV18	few	CASSPLTENYGYTF	TGTGCCAGCTCACCCTTGACAGAGAACTATGGCTACACCTTC
TRBJ2-7	TRBD2	TRBV5-3	NA	CARSLLSASGRCEQYF	TGTGCCAGAAGCTTGCTCTCGGCTAGCGGGAGGTGCGAGCAGTACTTC
TRBJ2-5	NA	TRBV6-6	NA	CASSSGAETQYF	TGTGCCAGCAGTTCAGGGGCCGAGACCCAGTACTTC
TRBJ1-3	TRBD1	TRBV5-6	NA	CASSYPGQGRGNTIYF	TGTGCCAGCAGCTATCCGGGACAGGGACGTGGAAACACCATATATTTT
TRBJ1-5	NA	TRBV6-1	NA	CASSEILKSEPQHF	TGTGCCAGCAGTGAAATTCTAAAATCAGAGCCCCAGCATTTT
TRBJ2-3	NA	TRBV9	NA	CASSVGVTSTDTQYF	TGTGCCAGCAGCGTAGGGGTGACTAGCACAGATACGCAGTATTTT
TRBJ1-4	TRBD1	TRBV5-1	NA	CASSLDWDRGEKLFF	TGCGCCAGCAGCTTAGATTGGGACAGGGGTGAAAAACTGTTTTTT
TRBJ1-1	TRBD1	TRBV6-6	NA	CASSPPGTGGNTEAFF	TGTGCCAGCAGTCCGCCCGGGACAGGGGGGAACACTGAAGCTTTCTTT
TRBJ2-3	NA	TRBV27	NA	CARILHLGTDTQYF	TGTGCCAGGATCCTCCATCTGGGGACAGATACGCAGTATTTT
TRBJ2-1	TRBD1	TRBV7-2	NA	CASSTGQGDDEQFF	TGTGCCAGCAGCACGGGACAGGGTGATGATGAGCAGTTCTTC
TRBJ2-1	TRBD1	TRBV6-6	NA	CASSYWDRGPRNEQFF	TGTGCCAGCAGTTACTGGGACAGGGGGCCTCGGAATGAGCAGTTCTTC